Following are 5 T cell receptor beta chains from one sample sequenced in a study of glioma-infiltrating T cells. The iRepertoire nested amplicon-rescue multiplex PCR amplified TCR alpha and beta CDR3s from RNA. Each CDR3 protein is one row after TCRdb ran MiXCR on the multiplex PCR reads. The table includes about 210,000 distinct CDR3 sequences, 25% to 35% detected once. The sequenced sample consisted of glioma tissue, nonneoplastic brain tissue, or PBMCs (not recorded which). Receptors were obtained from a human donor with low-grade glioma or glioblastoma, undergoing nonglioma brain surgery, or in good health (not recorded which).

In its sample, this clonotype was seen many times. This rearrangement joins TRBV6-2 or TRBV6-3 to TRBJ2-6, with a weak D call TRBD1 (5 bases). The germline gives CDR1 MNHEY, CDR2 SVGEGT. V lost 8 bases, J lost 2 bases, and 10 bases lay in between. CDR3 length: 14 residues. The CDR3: CASLDRAGANVLTF. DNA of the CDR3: TGTGCCAGCCTCGACAGAGCTGGGGCCAACGTCCTGACTTTC.

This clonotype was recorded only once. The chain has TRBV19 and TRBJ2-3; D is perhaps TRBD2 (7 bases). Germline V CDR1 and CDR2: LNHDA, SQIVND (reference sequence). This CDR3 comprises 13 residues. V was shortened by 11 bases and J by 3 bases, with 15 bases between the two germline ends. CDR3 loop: CACRGAGTDTQYF. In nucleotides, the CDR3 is TGTGCCTGTCGGGGGGCTGGGACAGATACGCAGTATTTT.

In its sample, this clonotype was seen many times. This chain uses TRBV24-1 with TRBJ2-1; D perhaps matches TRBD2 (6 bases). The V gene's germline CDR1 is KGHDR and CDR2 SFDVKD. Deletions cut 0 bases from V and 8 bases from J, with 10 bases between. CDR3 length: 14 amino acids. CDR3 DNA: TGTGCCACCAGTGATTTGGCGCTAGCGCATGAGCAGTTCTTC. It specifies CATSDLALAHEQFF.

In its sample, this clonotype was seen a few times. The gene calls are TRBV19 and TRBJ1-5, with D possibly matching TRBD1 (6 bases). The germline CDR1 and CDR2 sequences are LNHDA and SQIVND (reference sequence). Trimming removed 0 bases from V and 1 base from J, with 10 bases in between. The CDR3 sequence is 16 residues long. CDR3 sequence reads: CASSIDRGASNQPQHF. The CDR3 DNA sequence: TGTGCCAGTAGTATAGACAGGGGTGCCAGCAATCAGCCCCAGCATTTT.

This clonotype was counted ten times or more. The CDR3, as DNA: TGCAGTGCGGGGGGGGGACTAGGGGTAGGCGAGCAGTACTTC. Translated: CSAGGGLGVGEQYF. The genes are TRBV20-1 and TRBJ2-7; TRBD2 aligns across 8 bases. This CDR3 spans 14 amino acids. J was trimmed by 6 bases and V by 6 bases; bases with no gene match: 13. In germline, CDR1 is DFQATT, CDR2 SNEGSKA (reference sequence).